This TCR beta chain was documented in a study of T cells after yellow fever vaccination. J was trimmed by 3 bases and V by 8 bases; bases with no gene match: 6. CDR1 MNHNS and CDR2 SASEGT come from the germline V gene. CDR3 length equals 14 residues. Each CDR3 protein gets one entry after TCRdb re-called the 5' RACE reads with MiXCR. This sample yields hundreds of thousands of distinct CDR3 sequences, of which roughly 13% are seen a single time; about 14% belongs to the top ten. This clonotype was recorded a few times. The V call is TRBV6-1, the J call TRBJ1-5, with 8 bases matching TRBD1. The source is a man aged 30 to 45 who received the YFV17D yellow fever vaccine. Here the sequenced sample was PBMCs, taken on the day of the yellow fever booster vaccination. The CDR3 DNA sequence: TGTGCCAGCGCCAGGGGGCCCAACAATCAGCCCCAGCATTTT. Translated, it gives CASARGPNNQPQHF.